These 25 T cell receptor beta chains originate from one sample sequenced in a study of CD8 T cells in seronegative destructive rheumatoid arthritis (dated by TCRdb to about 2020). The library was made by the immunoSEQ multiplex PCR assay. The source is immuneACCESS, and TCRdb retained only in-frame sequences with V and J called. Part of the clones is not carried over; for the studies checked, unresolved V genes explain less than half of this, and the remainder is unexplained. The sample table lists over 10,000 clones, around 83% of them with a count of one. The ten biggest clones cover under 35% of the sample. Sample: CD8+ T cells from blood. Every receptor here comes from a woman in her thirties or forties with seronegative destructive rheumatoid arthritis.

This clone was counted between two and nine times. The chain is built from TRBV7-8 and TRBJ2-2; 10 nucleotides agree with TRBD2. The germline gives CDR1 SGHVS, CDR2 FQNEAQ. J was trimmed by 1 base and V by 11 bases; bases with no gene match: 10. There are 16 residues in the CDR3. The CDR3 nucleotides are TGTGCCTCTAATTGGGCTAGCGGGGGGAACACCGGGGAGCTGTTTTTT. This codes for CASNWASGGNTGELFF.

In DNA, the CDR3 is TGTGCCAGCAGCGTAGACAGGGCCCGCTCTGGGGCCAACGTCCTGACTTTC. Amino acid sequence: CASSVDRARSGANVLTF. This rearrangement joins TRBV9 to TRBJ2-6; tentatively, D is TRBD1 (6 bases). This CDR3 has 17 residues. The V gene lost 0 bases and the J gene lost 0 bases, with 10 bases spanning the gap. Germline V gene sequence: CDR1 SGDLS, CDR2 YYNGEE.

This chain links TRBV7-9 with TRBJ2-1; 8 nucleotides line up with TRBD2. The germline V gene encodes CDR1 SEHNR and CDR2 FQNEAQ (reference sequence). The CDR3 has 16 residues. V lost 7 bases and J lost 2; bases outside the gene matches: 10. The DNA for the CDR3 is TGTGCCAGCACCCCCCAGGGGCGGGGGGCCTACAATGAGCAGTTCTTC. The encoded protein is CASTPQGRGAYNEQFF. Based on the CDR3 plus reference TRBV7-9 and TRBJ2-1, the full variable domain is DTGVSQNPRHKITKRGQNVTFRCDPISEHNRLYWYRQTLGQGPEFLTYFQNEAQLEKSRLLSDRFSAERPKGSFSTLEIQRTEQGDSAMYLCASTPQGRGAYNEQFFGPGTRLTVL.

The J gene is TRBJ1-5, the V gene TRBV4-1; no reliable D call. The CDR3 covers 15 residues. The germline V gene encodes CDR1 MGHRA and CDR2 YSYEKL. V shed 1 base and J shed 0 bases, with 7 bases lying between them. The CDR3 DNA reads as TGCGCCAGCAGCCAAGTCGGAGGTAGCAATCAGCCCCAGCATTTT. This encodes CASSQVGGSNQPQHF.

V and J are TRBV29-1 and TRBJ1-2, with D maybe TRBD1 (5 bases). Germline V CDR1 and CDR2: SQVTM, ANQGSEA. The CDR3 runs to 12 residues. V was pared by 1 base and J by 5 bases, with 8 bases between. CDR3 nucleotide sequence: TGCAGCGTTGAAGCCCAGGGATATGGCTACACCTTC. It is translated as CSVEAQGYGYTF.

The rearrangement joins TRBV6-1 to TRBJ2-1; D is perhaps TRBD1 (6 bases). The CDR3 loop spans 17 amino acids. Germline loops: CDR1 MNHNS, CDR2 SASEGT. Trimming took 3 bases from V and 4 from J, leaving 19 bases between them. The DNA for the CDR3 is TGTGCCAGCAGTGAGGACCGCGCGACAGGTTGGTACAATGAGCAGTTCTTC. It translates to CASSEDRATGWYNEQFF.

The rearrangement joins TRBV19 to TRBJ2-5; a weak D match, TRBD2 (5 bases). Matching the DNA end better, TRBJ2-7 makes the J call doubtful. The CDR3 extends over 14 amino acids. From germline, CDR1 is LNHDA and CDR2 SQIVND (reference sequence). The CDR3 DNA follows: TGTGCCAGTAGTTGGGCGAGGGAGTTAAACGAGCAGTACTTC. Its protein product is CASSWARELNEQYF.

This clone was recorded once. This rearrangement joins TRBV19 to TRBJ2-1; D is unresolved. The length of the CDR3 is 12 residues. Trimming shortened V by 1 base and J by 7 bases, and 5 bases separated the two germline ends. Germline lookup yields CDR1 LNHDA and CDR2 SQIVND (reference sequence). Here the CDR3 DNA reads TGTGCCAGTAGTATAGGTGCGAATGAGCAGTTCTTC. This sequence encodes CASSIGANEQFF.

The chain uses TRBV27 and TRBJ2-3, with D possibly matching TRBD2 (5 bases). CDR3 size: 16 residues. Germline V gene data show CDR1 as MNHEY and CDR2 as SMNVEV (reference sequence). V was cut by 5 bases and J by 4 bases, with 19 bases left in between. The CDR3 DNA follows: TGTGCCAGCAGTCCGGGCGAGCTAGCCGGGGCAGATACGCAGTATTTT. Its protein is CASSPGELAGADTQYF.

The chain employs TRBV27 and TRBJ1-4, with D unclear. This CDR3 has 14 amino acids. The germline V gene has CDR1 MNHEY and CDR2 SMNVEV (reference sequence). The V gene lost 3 bases and the J gene lost 3 bases, with 8 bases spanning the gap. The CDR3 is CASSFYGSNEKLFF. For the CDR3, the DNA is TGTGCCAGCAGTTTTTACGGGTCTAATGAAAAACTGTTTTTT.

The gene calls are TRBV5-5 and TRBJ1-5; tentative D call: TRBD1 (6 bases). V was shortened by 4 bases and J by 4 bases, with 12 bases between the two germline ends. Germline V gene data show CDR1 as SGHKS and CDR2 as YYEKEE (reference sequence). The CDR3 covers 14 residues. CDR3 sequence (DNA): TGTGCCAGCAGCCATCGGGGGGCTAATCAGCCCCAGCATTTT. Protein sequence: CASSHRGANQPQHF.

The chain carries TRBV10-3 and TRBJ1-2; D call uncertain. Trimming removed 6 bases at V and 4 bases at J, with 15 bases between. The CDR3 has 14 amino acids. Germline-derived CDR1 and CDR2 are ENHRY and SYGVKD. In DNA form, the CDR3 reads TGTGCCATCAGGGAGAGAGGGTCCGGCTATGGCTACACCTTC. Protein: CAIRERGSGYGYTF.

V and J are TRBV4-1 and TRBJ1-1, with D hard to call. The V end lost 0 bases, the J end lost 7 bases, and 9 bases lay between the germline ends. Per the germline V gene, CDR1 is MGHRA and CDR2 is YSYEKL. CDR3 length equals 13 residues. The CDR3: CASSQEVTYEAFF. The DNA for the CDR3 is TGCGCCAGCAGCCAAGAGGTGACTTATGAAGCTTTCTTT.

With regard to this clone: At one boundary the junction diverges from the germline segment, which might be a read error. The V call is TRBV7-7, the J call TRBJ2-1, with 11 bases fitting TRBD2. The germline gives CDR1 SSHAT, CDR2 FNYEAQ (reference sequence). The CDR3 consists of 17 residues. The DNA of the CDR3 is TGTGCTAGCAGCCGAGACTCTAGCGGGGGGATGAACAATGAGCAGTTCTTC. Its protein product is CASSRDSSGGMNNEQFF.

The V call is TRBV6-5, the J call TRBJ2-7; possibly TRBD1 for D (5 bases). Germline CDR1 reads MNHEY; CDR2 reads SVGAGI. V dropped 2 bases and J dropped 2 bases, with 7 bases sitting between them. This CDR3 is built from 13 residues. DNA for the CDR3: TGTGCCAGCAGTTACGGGGCCACCTACGAGCAGTACTTC. This encodes CASSYGATYEQYF.

The chain is built from TRBV10-3 and TRBJ2-7; D possibly corresponds to TRBD1 (5 bases). Trimming stripped 1 base from V and 3 bases from J, with 10 bases between. Germline CDR1 ENHRY, CDR2 SYGVKD. The CDR3 is made up of 14 amino acids. CDR3 nucleotide sequence: TGTGCCATCAGTGAGTGGGCAGGGATCTACGAGCAGTACGTC. It yields the protein CAISEWAGIYEQYV.

The gene calls are TRBV28 and TRBJ2-5; 9 positions match TRBD2. CDR1 MDHEN and CDR2 SYDVKM come from the germline V gene. J was trimmed by 0 bases and V by 3 bases; bases with no gene match: 8. This CDR3 contains 17 residues. CDR3 sequence: CASSFPPSGAYQETQYF. CDR3 in DNA: TGTGCCAGCAGTTTCCCCCCTAGCGGGGCGTACCAAGAGACCCAGTACTTC.

This clone was found a few times. This chain links TRBV4-1 with TRBJ2-5, with a weak D call TRBD2 (6 bases). The J call may not be correct, given that the DNA end is closer to TRBJ2-7. Germline values: CDR1 MGHRA, CDR2 YSYEKL. The CDR3 consists of 17 residues. In DNA, the CDR3 is TGCGCCAGCAGCCTCAGGCCTCCGGACGGGAGACACTACGAGCAGTACTTC. Protein: CASSLRPPDGRHYEQYF.

This chain connects TRBV6-1 to TRBJ1-1; weak D call: TRBD1 (5 bases). Germline lookup yields CDR1 MNHNS and CDR2 SASEGT. V gave up 4 bases and J gave up 1 base, with 10 bases separating them. This CDR3 is 14 amino acids long. CDR3 amino acids: CASSAGHENTEAFF. Here the CDR3 DNA reads TGTGCCAGCAGTGCAGGGCATGAGAACACTGAAGCTTTCTTT.

This clone was seen once. The chain links TRBV6-1 to TRBJ1-1; D is perhaps TRBD1 (5 bases). The CDR3 covers 13 residues. Germline V CDR1 and CDR2: MNHNS, SASEGT. Trimming took 5 bases from V and 5 from J, leaving 12 bases between them. CDR3 DNA: TGTGCCAGCAGTTGGGCCAGGGATACTGAAGCTTTCTTT. Amino acid sequence: CASSWARDTEAFF.

The chain recombines TRBV7-6 with TRBJ2-7; 9 bases are shared with TRBD1. Germline trimming cut 1 base from V and 3 bases from J; bases unmatched to any gene: 10. This CDR3 is built from 17 residues. The V gene's germline CDR1 is SGHVS and CDR2 FNYEAQ. CDR3 in amino acids: CASSLGSGTGKSYEQYF. CDR3 DNA sequence: TGTGCCAGCAGCTTAGGTTCCGGGACAGGGAAAAGCTACGAGCAGTACTTC.

The chain combines TRBV7-3 with TRBJ2-7; D is possibly TRBD1 (5 bases). The length of the CDR3 is 13 residues. Germline CDR1 is SGHTA and CDR2 is FQGTGA. The V end was cut by 5 bases, the J end by 5 bases, with 13 bases between. CDR3 coding DNA: TGTGCCAGCAGCCCCCCCCAGGGCCACGAGCAGTACTTC. It encodes CASSPPQGHEQYF.

V and J are TRBV6-5 and TRBJ2-5, with 8 positions matching TRBD2. V was clipped by 2 bases and J by 4 bases; unmatched bases: 3. Germline V gives CDR1 MNHEY, CDR2 SVGAGI. The CDR3 has 14 residues. The CDR3 loop is CASSYREGRETQYF. In DNA, the CDR3 is TGTGCCAGCAGTTACCGGGAGGGACGAGAGACCCAGTACTTC.

The J gene is TRBJ2-1, the V gene TRBV27; TRBD2 aligns across 13 bases. Germline V gives CDR1 MNHEY, CDR2 SMNVEV (reference sequence). The V and J ends lost 4 bases and 8 bases, in that order; junction bases with no gene match: 5. CDR3 size: 15 residues. Written as DNA, the CDR3 is TGTGCCAGCAGTTCACTAGCGGGGGGGCAGGATGAGCAGTTCTTC. The encoded protein is CASSSLAGGQDEQFF.

This clone was counted a single time. The chain couples TRBV5-1 to TRBJ2-7, with 9 bases lining up with TRBD1. CDR1 is SGHRS and CDR2 is YFSETQ in the germline V gene. Trimming at V came to 4 bases and at J to 5 bases, leaving 4 bases not matched to a gene. CDR3 size: 13 residues. This CDR3 is CASSTTGGHEQYF. The CDR3 DNA reads as TGCGCCAGCAGCACTACAGGGGGCCACGAGCAGTACTTC.